The clone carrying this TCR beta chain has more than one count but fewer than ten. Its specificity is not known. CDR1 is LGHDT and CDR2 is YNNKEL in the germline V gene (reference sequence). This CDR3 contains 17 residues. The J segment lost 1 base and the V segment lost 3 bases, leaving 12 bases of the junction unmatched. The sample belongs to a study of CD8 T cells in ankylosing spondylitis. Study results and caveats: One TCR beta motif, made up of under ten highly homologous variants, appeared characteristic of ankylosing spondylitis blood. CD8+ by phenotype, disease-linked clones were relatively rare in peripheral blood.

The authors made TCR beta libraries by quantitative 5'-RACE with molecular barcodes. A single record per CDR3 protein comes from TCRdb applying MiXCR to the 5' RACE reads. The sample shows approximately 500,000 distinct CDR3 sequences, roughly 13% of them seen only once. The chain links TRBV3-1 to TRBJ2-7; 7 bases match TRBD1. This receptor was identified in a male donor with ankylosing spondylitis. The sample comprised blood, either unsorted or a sorted T cell fraction (not recorded which). The CDR3 nucleotides are TGTGCCAGCAGCCATGGATTGACAGGGTCGGTATCCTACGAGCAGTACTTC. Protein sequence: CASSHGLTGSVSYEQYF.